The clone carrying this TCR beta chain was seen a few times. Its antigen is unidentified. TCRdb reanalysed the PCR reads using MiXCR and keeps one entry per CDR3 protein. The sample contains nearly 650,000 distinct CDR3 sequences, 25% of which appear only once. The sample is drawn from a study of molecular identifiers for immune sequencing clone quantification. Overall study: Replicate RNA came from approximately 20,000 or 100,000 naive CD8 cells and was split five ways, and four parts were sequenced.

Overall study results and limits: Jurkat TCR RNA spiked in from one cell could reportedly be detected among about a million naive cells.

This TCR was sampled from a human donor in good health. Some libraries in this study had Jurkat cell RNA spiked in. The sequenced material came from naive CD8+ T cells from blood, with Jurkat cell RNA spiked in. Stated subset: FACS-sorted CD8+CD4-CCR7+CD45RA+ naive T cells.

The CDR3 DNA follows: TGTGCCAGTAGTATTGGACAGGGGGCCCACTACGAGCAGTACTTC. Its protein is CASSIGQGAHYEQYF. The chain has TRBV19 and TRBJ2-7, with 11 bases lining up with TRBD1. Germline V gene lookup returns CDR1 LNHDA and CDR2 SQIVND (reference sequence). This CDR3 region has 15 residues. V trimming: 3 bases; J trimming: 3 bases; junction bases outside the gene matches: 4.